This TCR beta chain was identified during a study of beta chain features in type 1 diabetes. Study-wide results and caveats: In patients and controls equally, PCR might favor templates that are shorter. Type 1 diabetes patients had moderately but significantly shorter TCRB CDR3s in all four CD4+ subsets. For type 1 diabetes patients, VDJ junctions showed fewer insertions and more deletions.

This clone was observed a few times. Its antigen is still unknown. TCRB transcripts that were expressed got sequenced, as all of the isolated RNA had been reverse transcribed. The assay was immunoSEQ multiplex PCR, and TCRdb's table has in-frame clones only and misses some. The sample shows nearly 350,000 clones, 7% to 10% of them seen only once. Markers CD45RO/CCR7/CD25/CD127/CD95/CD27 served to sort CD4+ naive, central memory, regulatory and stem cell-like memory cells. Germline V gene data show CDR1 as SGHRS and CDR2 as YFSETQ. Trimming removed 0 bases from V and 5 bases from J, with 18 bases in between. The CDR3 has 17 amino acids.

The sequence was collected from a man aged 30 to 39 with type 1 diabetes. The chain carries TRBV5-1 and TRBJ2-1; TRBD2 might be the D (6 bases). The sequencing input was central memory CD4+ T cells from blood. CDR3 amino acids: CASSLGIAANLNNEQFF. The DNA for the CDR3 is TGCGCCAGCAGCTTGGGGATAGCGGCTAACCTGAACAATGAGCAGTTCTTC.